This passage covers 29 T cell receptor beta chains from one sample sequenced in a study of blood T cell repertoires in COVID-19. Sequenced by immunoSEQ multiplex PCR; TCRdb stores in-frame clones only, minus some. Among about 250,000 clones listed, around 88% were seen once. The specimen was peripheral blood. The receptor source for this set is a man of 80 years or more with acute or convalescent COVID-19.

This clone was seen once. This sequence joins TRBV9 and TRBJ1-1; 7 bases match TRBD1. In germline, CDR1 is SGDLS, CDR2 YYNGEE. V trimming: 4 bases; J trimming: 1 base; junction bases outside the gene matches: 7. The CDR3 spans 15 residues. The CDR3 sequence is CASSPLTGKNTEAFF. The CDR3 coding sequence is TGTGCCAGCAGCCCCCTGACAGGGAAGAACACTGAAGCTTTCTTT.

The rearrangement links TRBV5-6 to TRBJ2-3; D is possibly TRBD1 (8 bases). V was shortened by 4 bases and J by 2 bases, with 17 bases between the two germline ends. The germline gives CDR1 SGHDT, CDR2 YYEEEE. This CDR3 has 16 residues. The CDR3 here is CASSQTGEGPTDTQYF. DNA of the CDR3: TGTGCCAGCAGCCAGACAGGGGAGGGGCCCACAGATACGCAGTATTTT.

The chain uses TRBV7-2 and TRBJ1-4, with 7 positions matching TRBD1. The trim removed 5 bases at V and 7 bases at J, leaving 7 bases unmatched. Looked up from germline, CDR1 is SGHTA and CDR2 is FQGNSA. The CDR3 extends over 14 amino acids. The CDR3 nucleotides are TGTGCCAGCAGCCGGGGACAGTGGGGTGAAAAACTGTTTTTT. Protein sequence: CASSRGQWGEKLFF.

CDR3 DNA sequence: TGTGCCAGCAGCCAAGGGGGGGGCGAGCAGTACTTC. This gives the protein CASSQGGGEQYF. The gene calls are TRBV3-1 (or the pseudogene TRBV3-2) and TRBJ2-7; 7 bases map to TRBD2. Germline V gene data show CDR1 as LGHDT and CDR2 as YNNKEL (reference sequence). Trimming removed 1 base from V and 6 bases from J; junction bases left unmatched: 0. The CDR3 is made up of 12 amino acids.

Details on this clone: A junction boundary mismatches the germline segment, possibly from a read error. This rearrangement joins TRBV12-3 or TRBV12-4 to TRBJ1-5; D unclear. The CDR3 extends over 13 amino acids. The CDR3: CASSFTSTQPQHF. The DNA of the CDR3 is TGTGCCAGCAGTTTCACGAGCACTCAGCCCCAGCATTTT.

Only one count was recorded for this clone. The rearrangement joins TRBV11-2 to TRBJ2-3, with TRBD2 matching over 12 bases. Trimming cost V 5 bases and J 8 bases; bases outside gene matches: 8. The CDR3 consists of 15 residues. The germline V gene has CDR1 SGHAT and CDR2 FQNNGV. CDR3 residues: CASSGLAGTLGTQYF. The CDR3 nucleotides are TGTGCCAGCAGCGGACTAGCGGGGACACTGGGTACGCAGTATTTT.

The chain has TRBV19 and TRBJ1-2; possibly TRBD1 for D (5 bases). The germline V gene has CDR1 LNHDA and CDR2 SQIVND (reference sequence). The CDR3 covers 15 residues. V shed 3 bases and J shed 7 bases, with 18 bases lying between them. DNA for the CDR3: TGTGCCAGTAGTATCGAGGAGACAGCGGGCGGTGGCTACACCTTC. Protein sequence: CASSIEETAGGGYTF.

This clone was picked up a small number of times. The chain joins TRBV7-2 to TRBJ2-4; D might be TRBD2 (6 bases). The V gene lost 4 bases and the J gene lost 0 bases, with 13 bases spanning the gap. From germline, CDR1 is SGHTA and CDR2 FQGNSA. The CDR3 spans 16 residues. CDR3 protein: CASSSEGTLAKNIQYF. The CDR3 DNA sequence: TGTGCCAGCAGCTCCGAGGGGACTCTAGCCAAAAACATTCAGTACTTC.

The rearrangement joins TRBV29-1 to TRBJ2-2, with TRBD2 matching over 11 bases. Germline CDR1 SQVTM, CDR2 ANQGSEA. The CDR3 extends over 15 amino acids. With 6 bases clipped from V and 0 bases from J, the junction kept 3 bases outside the gene matches. The CDR3 region is CSVAGLAANTGELFF. The CDR3 bases are TGCAGCGTGGCGGGACTAGCGGCGAACACCGGGGAGCTGTTTTTT.

This chain uses TRBV4-1 with TRBJ2-5, with 9 bases aligning to TRBD2. Germline assignment: CDR1 MGHRA and CDR2 YSYEKL. The trim removed 4 bases at V and 1 base at J, leaving 16 bases unmatched. The CDR3 is 19 amino acids. CDR3 coding DNA: TGCGCCAGCAGCCTTGGAGGAGGGATGCTAGCGGGGCCCCAAGAGACCCAGTACTTC. This encodes CASSLGGGMLAGPQETQYF.

The chain recombines TRBV5-5 with TRBJ2-1; D gene ambiguous. This CDR3 comprises 13 residues. The germline V gene has CDR1 SGHKS and CDR2 YYEKEE (reference sequence). With 4 bases removed from V and 5 bases from J, the gap between germline ends came to 10 bases. The CDR3 region is CASSPGPDNEQFF. Here the CDR3 DNA reads TGTGCCAGCAGCCCAGGCCCAGACAATGAGCAGTTCTTC.

The chain joins TRBV19 to TRBJ2-2; 7 bases line up with TRBD2. The J segment lost 14 bases and the V segment lost 3 bases, leaving 6 bases of the junction unmatched. This CDR3 is built from 12 residues. Germline-derived CDR1 and CDR2 are LNHDA and SQIVND (reference sequence). The CDR3 sequence is CASSILPGLLFF. The CDR3 DNA is TGTGCCAGTAGTATTCTCCCGGGACTACTGTTTTTT.

The J gene is TRBJ1-6, the V gene TRBV15; no clear D gene. Germline-derived CDR1 and CDR2 are LNHNV and YYDKDF (reference sequence). The ends were cut back, 6 bases at V and 9 bases at J, with 12 bases in the middle. The CDR3 totals 13 residues. The chain's CDR3 is CATSSLESSPLHF. The CDR3 DNA is TGTGCCACCAGTTCCCTAGAGAGTTCACCCCTCCACTTT.

The chain recombines TRBV5-4 with TRBJ2-2; 16 bases are a match to TRBD2. Germline CDR1 is SGHNT and CDR2 is YYREEE (reference sequence). The V and J ends lost 3 bases and 6 bases, in that order; junction bases with no gene match: 8. This CDR3 has 18 amino acids. CDR3 coding DNA: TGTGCCAGCAGCTCCTCGGGACTAGCGGGGGGGTACGCCGGGGAGCTGTTTTTT. Encoded protein: CASSSSGLAGGYAGELFF.

This chain links TRBV6-2 or TRBV6-3 with TRBJ1-1; the D is unclear. Trimming pared 0 bases from V and 5 bases from J, leaving 10 bases between. The length of the CDR3 is 14 residues. CDR1 and CDR2 (germline): MNHEY, SVGEGT. The CDR3 is CASSYSDGDTEAFF. The DNA of the CDR3 is TGTGCCAGCAGTTACTCCGACGGGGATACTGAAGCTTTCTTT.

V gene TRBV12-3 or TRBV12-4 combines with J gene TRBJ1-2, with 10 nucleotides matching TRBD1. This CDR3 is 13 amino acids long. V trimming: 6 bases; J trimming: 4 bases; junction bases outside the gene matches: 2. The CDR3 nucleotides are TGTGCCAGCAGAAGACAGGGGGCCTATGGCTACACCTTC. Translating it yields CASRRQGAYGYTF.

This chain links TRBV4-3 with TRBJ2-1; 11 bases are shared with TRBD2. Trimming removed 0 bases from V and 6 bases from J; junction bases left unmatched: 7. CDR1 and CDR2 (germline): LGHNA, YSLEER. The CDR3 is 17 residues long. The CDR3 here is CASSQDIASGRSNEQFF. DNA of the CDR3: TGCGCCAGCAGCCAAGATATCGCTAGCGGGAGGTCCAATGAGCAGTTCTTC.

V and J are TRBV7-2 and TRBJ2-1, with 10 bases matching TRBD1. The CDR3 is 16 amino acids. The trim removed 5 bases at V and 4 bases at J, leaving 8 bases unmatched. Looked up from germline, CDR1 is SGHTA and CDR2 is FQGNSA. In DNA form, the CDR3 reads TGTGCCAGCAGCACGCAGGGGACAGGGGTGTACAATGAGCAGTTCTTC. Translating gives CASSTQGTGVYNEQFF.

This chain uses TRBV2 with TRBJ2-5; weak D call: TRBD1 (6 bases). The CDR3 contains 13 residues. Germline lookup yields CDR1 SNHLY and CDR2 FYNNEI. V was clipped by 6 bases and J by 2 bases, with 10 bases between them. The CDR3 DNA is TGTGCCAGCAGGGACAGCCCTCAAGAGACCCAGTACTTC. The encoded protein is CASRDSPQETQYF.

This clone has just one count. J is TRBJ1-5 and V is TRBV13, with no clear D. V was cut by 3 bases and J by 6 bases, with 9 bases left in between. The CDR3 loop spans 13 amino acids. Germline-derived CDR1 and CDR2 are PRHDT and FYEKMQ (reference sequence). CDR3 residues: CASSLGRAQPQHF. The CDR3 bases are TGTGCCAGCAGCTTGGGGAGAGCTCAGCCCCAGCATTTT.

The J gene is TRBJ2-7, the V gene TRBV28; the D gene is possibly TRBD1 (5 bases). CDR3 size: 15 residues. V was cut by 6 bases and J by 4 bases, with 19 bases left in between. CDR1 is MDHEN and CDR2 is SYDVKM in the germline V gene. CDR3 protein: CASSSPEGVGYEQYF. The CDR3 DNA follows: TGTGCCAGCAGCTCACCGGAAGGGGTAGGATACGAGCAGTACTTC.

V is TRBV13 and J is TRBJ2-3, with 7 positions matching TRBD2. CDR3 length: 15 amino acids. The J segment lost 6 bases and the V segment lost 1 base, leaving 7 bases of the junction unmatched. From germline, CDR1 is PRHDT and CDR2 FYEKMQ (reference sequence). The CDR3 DNA reads as TGTGCCAGCAGCTTAGTTGGCGGGAGATCGGATACGCAGTATTTT. This translates into CASSLVGGRSDTQYF. The variable domain in full, completed from reference TRBV13 and TRBJ2-3, reads AAGVIQSPRHLIKEKRETATLKCYPIPRHDTVYWYQQGPGQDPQFLISFYEKMQSDKGSIPDRFSAQQFSDYHSELNMSSLELGDSALYFCASSLVGGRSDTQYFGPGTRLTVL.

This rearrangement joins TRBV6-5 to TRBJ1-5; no clear D gene. This CDR3 spans 13 amino acids. V was pared by 10 bases and J by 6 bases, with 16 bases between. CDR1 is MNHEY and CDR2 is SVGAGI in the germline V gene. CDR3: CATTHRGGQPQHF. Written as DNA, the CDR3 is TGTGCCACCACCCACCGAGGCGGTCAGCCCCAGCATTTT.

This clone was recorded a few times. This chain connects TRBV28 to TRBJ2-3, with 9 bases aligning to TRBD2. The CDR3 has 15 amino acids. Germline trimming cut 6 bases from V and 3 bases from J; bases unmatched to any gene: 7. The germline CDR1 and CDR2 sequences are MDHEN and SYDVKM. CDR3 bases: TGTGCCAGCAGCCCTCCGGGACTAGCAACAGATACGCAGTATTTT. Translation gives CASSPPGLATDTQYF.

The chain has TRBV4-2 and TRBJ2-4, with D possibly matching TRBD1 (6 bases). Trimming cost V 1 base and J 6 bases, with 22 bases left between them. The CDR3 covers 18 residues. Germline V gene sequence: CDR1 LGHNA, CDR2 YNFKEQ. CDR3 protein: CASSQGRQFTGIGNIQYF. CDR3 coding DNA: TGTGCCAGCAGCCAAGGCAGGCAGTTTACAGGGATCGGAAACATTCAGTACTTC.

The chain joins TRBV6-5 to TRBJ2-6, with D tentatively TRBD1 (6 bases). This CDR3 comprises 16 residues. CDR1 MNHEY and CDR2 SVGAGI come from the germline V gene. Trimming pared 3 bases from V and 2 bases from J, leaving 11 bases between. CDR3 protein: CASSYSQGPGANVLTF. As DNA, the CDR3 is TGTGCCAGCAGTTATTCACAGGGCCCTGGGGCCAACGTCCTGACTTTC.

This clone was found once. The chain recombines TRBV6-5 with TRBJ2-7, with 10 bases fitting TRBD2. The CDR3 covers 15 residues. The J segment lost 7 bases and the V segment lost 6 bases, leaving 12 bases of the junction unmatched. CDR1 and CDR2 from the germline V gene are MNHEY and SVGAGI. The chain's CDR3 is CASRRDPGLAWEQYF. The CDR3 coding sequence is TGTGCCAGCAGACGCGACCCGGGACTAGCGTGGGAGCAGTACTTC.

The table lists this clone with a count of one. Here the CDR3 reads CASSSPNSGGDPGELFF. CDR3 sequence (DNA): TGTGCCAGCAGCTCCCCGAACAGCGGGGGGGACCCCGGGGAGCTGTTTTTT. The chain is built from TRBV7-3 and TRBJ2-2; 10 bases match TRBD2. The V gene's germline CDR1 is SGHTA and CDR2 FQGTGA. The ends lost 4 bases at V and 6 bases at J; junction bases unmatched: 11. The CDR3 loop spans 17 amino acids.

This clone has only one observation. The chain links TRBV15 to TRBJ2-5, with D possibly TRBD2 on 7 matching bases. Trimming stripped 0 bases from V and 5 bases from J, with 16 bases between. Germline V gives CDR1 LNHNV, CDR2 YYDKDF (reference sequence). CDR3 length: 16 residues. This CDR3 is CATSRDRGGARETQYF. The CDR3 DNA sequence: TGTGCCACCAGCAGAGATCGAGGGGGGGCGCGGGAGACCCAGTACTTC.